Listed here is a single TCR beta chain. The germline V gene has CDR1 SGHDT and CDR2 YYEEEE. Germline trimming cut 1 base from V and 2 bases from J; bases unmatched to any gene: 15. The CDR3 is 19 residues long. The data were obtained in a study of T cell changes during pregnancy in multiple sclerosis. Data came from immunoSEQ multiplex PCR; TCRdb stores just in-frame clones and leaves some out. In the table there are 30,000 to 35,000 clones, about 89% of which are singletons. The receptor comes from a female donor with multiple sclerosis, enrolled in a pregnancy study. The rearrangement uses TRBV5-6 and TRBJ2-3, with TRBD1 matching over 8 bases. The sequenced sample was CD8+ T cells from peripheral blood mononuclear cells, obtained in the second trimester of pregnancy. For the CDR3, the DNA is TGTGCCAGCAGCTTGATGACAGGTTCCGGGACAGGCCCCACAGATACGCAGTATTTT. Amino acid sequence: CASSLMTGSGTGPTDTQYF.